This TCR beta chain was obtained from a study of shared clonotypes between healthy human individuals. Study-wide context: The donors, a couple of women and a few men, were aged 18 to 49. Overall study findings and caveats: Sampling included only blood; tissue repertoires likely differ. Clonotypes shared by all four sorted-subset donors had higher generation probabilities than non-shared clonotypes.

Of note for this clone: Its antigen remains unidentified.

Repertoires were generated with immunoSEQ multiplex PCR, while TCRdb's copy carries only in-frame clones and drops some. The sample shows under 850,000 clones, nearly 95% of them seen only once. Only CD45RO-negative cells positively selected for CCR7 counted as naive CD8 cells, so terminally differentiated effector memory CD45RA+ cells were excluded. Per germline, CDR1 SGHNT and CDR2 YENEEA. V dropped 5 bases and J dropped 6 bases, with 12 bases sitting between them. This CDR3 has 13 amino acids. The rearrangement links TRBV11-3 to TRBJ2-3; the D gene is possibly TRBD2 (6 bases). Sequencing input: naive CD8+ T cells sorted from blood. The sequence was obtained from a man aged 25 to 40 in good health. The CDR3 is CASSGRDWDTQYF. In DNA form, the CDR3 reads TGTGCCAGCAGCGGCCGGGACTGGGATACGCAGTATTTT.